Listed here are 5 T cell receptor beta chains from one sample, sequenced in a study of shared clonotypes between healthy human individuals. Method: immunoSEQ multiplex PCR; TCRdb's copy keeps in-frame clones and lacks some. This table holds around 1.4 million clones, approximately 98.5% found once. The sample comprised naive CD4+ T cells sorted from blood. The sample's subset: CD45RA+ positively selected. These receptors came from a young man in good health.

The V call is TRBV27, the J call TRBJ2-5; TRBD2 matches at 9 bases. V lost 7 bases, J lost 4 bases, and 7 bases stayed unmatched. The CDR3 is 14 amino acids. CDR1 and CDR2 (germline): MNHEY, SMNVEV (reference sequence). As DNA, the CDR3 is TGTGCCAGCAAGGCGGGAGGGCCCTCAGAGACCCAGTACTTC. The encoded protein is CASKAGGPSETQYF.

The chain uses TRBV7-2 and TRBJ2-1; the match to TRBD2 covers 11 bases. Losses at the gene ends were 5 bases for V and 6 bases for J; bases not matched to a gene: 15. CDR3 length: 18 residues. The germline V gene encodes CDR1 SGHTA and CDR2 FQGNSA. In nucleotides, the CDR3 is TGTGCCAGCAGCCGACCCAAGGTACTAGCGGGAGTGGGCAATGAGCAGTTCTTC. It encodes CASSRPKVLAGVGNEQFF.

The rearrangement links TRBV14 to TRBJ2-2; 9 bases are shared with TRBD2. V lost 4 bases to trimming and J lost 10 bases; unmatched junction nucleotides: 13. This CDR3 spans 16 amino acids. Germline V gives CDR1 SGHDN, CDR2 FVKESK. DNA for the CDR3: TGTGCCAGCAGCCCATTTAGCGGGGGAGCGGGAAAGGAGCTGTTTTTT. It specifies CASSPFSGGAGKELFF.

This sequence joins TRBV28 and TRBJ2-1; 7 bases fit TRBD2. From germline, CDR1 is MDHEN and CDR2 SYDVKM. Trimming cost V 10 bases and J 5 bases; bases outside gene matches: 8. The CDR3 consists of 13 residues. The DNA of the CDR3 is TGTGCCACCCGCGGCGGGAGCCACAATGAGCAGTTCTTC. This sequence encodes CATRGGSHNEQFF. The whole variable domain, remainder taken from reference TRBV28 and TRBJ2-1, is DVKVTQSSRYLVKRTGEKVFLECVQDMDHENMFWYRQDPGLGLRLIYFSYDVKMKEKGDIPEGYSVSREKKERFSLILESASTNQTSMYLCATRGGSHNEQFFGPGTRLTVL.

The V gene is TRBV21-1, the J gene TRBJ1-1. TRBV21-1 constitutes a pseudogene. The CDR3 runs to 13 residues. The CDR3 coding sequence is TGTGCCAGCAGCACGCAATTATACACTGAAGCTTTCTTT. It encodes CASSTQLYTEAFF.